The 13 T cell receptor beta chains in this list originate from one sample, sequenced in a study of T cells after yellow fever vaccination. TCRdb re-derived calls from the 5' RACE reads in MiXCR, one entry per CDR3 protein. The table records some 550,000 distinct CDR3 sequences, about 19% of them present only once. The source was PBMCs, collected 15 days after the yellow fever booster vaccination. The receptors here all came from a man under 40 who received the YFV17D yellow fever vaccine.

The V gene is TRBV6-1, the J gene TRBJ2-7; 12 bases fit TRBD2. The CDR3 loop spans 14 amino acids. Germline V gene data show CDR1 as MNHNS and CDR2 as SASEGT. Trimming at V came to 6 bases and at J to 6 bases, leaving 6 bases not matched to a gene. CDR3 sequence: CASRLSGLAGEQYF. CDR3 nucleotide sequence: TGTGCCAGCAGACTCTCGGGACTAGCGGGCGAGCAGTACTTC.

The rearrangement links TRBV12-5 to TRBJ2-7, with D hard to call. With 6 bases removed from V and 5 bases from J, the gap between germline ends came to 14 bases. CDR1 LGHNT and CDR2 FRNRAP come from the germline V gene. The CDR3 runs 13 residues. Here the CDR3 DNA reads TGTGCTAGTGGCCCGAGGTCCAGCAACGAGCAGTACTTC. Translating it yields CASGPRSSNEQYF.

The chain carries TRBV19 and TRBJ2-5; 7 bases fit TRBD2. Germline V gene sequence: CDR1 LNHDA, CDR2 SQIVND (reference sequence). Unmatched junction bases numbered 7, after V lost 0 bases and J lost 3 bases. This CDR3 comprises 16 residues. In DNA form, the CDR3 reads TGTGCCAGTAGTATAGATCTCGCGGGAGAGGAAGAGACCCAGTACTTC. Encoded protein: CASSIDLAGEEETQYF.

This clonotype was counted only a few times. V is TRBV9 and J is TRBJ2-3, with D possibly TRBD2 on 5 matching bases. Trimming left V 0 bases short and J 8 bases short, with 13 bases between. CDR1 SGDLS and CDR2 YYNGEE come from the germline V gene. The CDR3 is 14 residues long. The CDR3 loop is CASSVESGRPTQYF. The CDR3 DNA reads TGTGCCAGCAGCGTAGAGAGCGGAAGGCCTACGCAGTATTTT.

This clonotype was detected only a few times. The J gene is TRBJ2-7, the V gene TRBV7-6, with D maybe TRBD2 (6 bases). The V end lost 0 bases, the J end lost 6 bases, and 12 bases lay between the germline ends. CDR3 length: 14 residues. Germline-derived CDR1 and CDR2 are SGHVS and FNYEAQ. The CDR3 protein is CASSLAGGAREQYF. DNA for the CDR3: TGTGCCAGCAGCTTAGCAGGAGGGGCGCGCGAGCAGTACTTC.

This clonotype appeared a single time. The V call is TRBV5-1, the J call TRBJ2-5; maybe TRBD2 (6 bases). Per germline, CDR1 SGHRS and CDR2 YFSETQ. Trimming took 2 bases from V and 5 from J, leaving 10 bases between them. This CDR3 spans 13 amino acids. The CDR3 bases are TGCGCCAGCAGCTTTCGCGGGATCGAGACCCAGTACTTC. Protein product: CASSFRGIETQYF.

This CDR3 reads CASSLGVAEETQYF. CDR3 DNA: TGTGCCAGCAGCTTAGGGGTCGCGGAAGAGACCCAGTACTTC. This chain uses TRBV5-5 with TRBJ2-5, with TRBD1 as a possible D gene (5 bases). Germline-derived CDR1 and CDR2 are SGHKS and YYEKEE (reference sequence). The CDR3 runs to 14 residues. Trimming left V 2 bases short and J 3 bases short, with 11 bases between. Full variable domain (remainder filled in from reference TRBV5-5 and TRBJ2-5): DAGVTQSPTHLIKTRGQQVTLRCSPISGHKSVSWYQQVLGQGPQFIFQYYEKEERGRGNFPDRFSARQFPNYSSELNVNALLLGDSALYLCASSLGVAEETQYFGPGTRLLVL.

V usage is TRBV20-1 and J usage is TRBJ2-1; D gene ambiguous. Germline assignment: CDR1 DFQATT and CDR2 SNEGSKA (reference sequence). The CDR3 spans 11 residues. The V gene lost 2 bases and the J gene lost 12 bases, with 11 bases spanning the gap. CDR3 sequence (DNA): TGCAGTGCTAGACACGGTACCGGGCAGTTCTTC. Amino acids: CSARHGTGQFF.

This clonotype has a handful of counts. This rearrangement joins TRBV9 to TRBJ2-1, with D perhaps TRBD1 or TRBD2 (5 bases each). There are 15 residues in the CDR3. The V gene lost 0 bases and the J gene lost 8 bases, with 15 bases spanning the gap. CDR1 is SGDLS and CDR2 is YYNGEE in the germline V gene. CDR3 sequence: CASSVGGRWPDEQFF. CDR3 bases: TGTGCCAGCAGCGTAGGGGGGAGATGGCCCGATGAGCAGTTCTTC.

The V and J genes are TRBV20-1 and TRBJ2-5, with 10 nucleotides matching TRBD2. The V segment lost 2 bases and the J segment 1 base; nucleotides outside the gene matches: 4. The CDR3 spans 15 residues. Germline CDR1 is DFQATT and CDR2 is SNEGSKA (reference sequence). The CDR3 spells CSARMTSGSQETQYF. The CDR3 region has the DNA TGCAGTGCTAGAATGACTAGCGGGTCCCAAGAGACCCAGTACTTC.

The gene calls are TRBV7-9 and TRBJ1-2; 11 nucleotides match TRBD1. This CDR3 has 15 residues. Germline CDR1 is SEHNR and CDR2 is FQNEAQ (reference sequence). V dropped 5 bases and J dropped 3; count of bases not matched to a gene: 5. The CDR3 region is CASSPRDRGYYGYTF. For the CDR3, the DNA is TGTGCCAGCAGCCCCCGGGACAGGGGGTACTATGGCTACACCTTC.

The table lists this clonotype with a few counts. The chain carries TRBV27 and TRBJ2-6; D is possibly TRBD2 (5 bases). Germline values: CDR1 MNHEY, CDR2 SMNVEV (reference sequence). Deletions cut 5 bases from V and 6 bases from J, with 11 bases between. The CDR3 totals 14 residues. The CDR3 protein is CASSLLGEANVLTF. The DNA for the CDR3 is TGTGCCAGCAGTCTCCTCGGGGAGGCCAACGTCCTGACTTTC.

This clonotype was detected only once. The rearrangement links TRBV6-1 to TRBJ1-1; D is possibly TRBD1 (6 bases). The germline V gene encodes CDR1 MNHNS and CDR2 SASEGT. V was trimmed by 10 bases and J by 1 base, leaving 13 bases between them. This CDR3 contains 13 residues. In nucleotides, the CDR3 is TGTGCCATCACGGGGACAAGGAACACTGAAGCTTTCTTT. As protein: CAITGTRNTEAFF.